This T cell receptor (beta chain) is drawn from a study of shared clonotypes between healthy human individuals. Study-level background: The composition of the donors was a couple of women and a few men aged 18 to 49. Findings of the study overall: Non-shared clonotypes were found to have lower generation probabilities than the clonotypes that were shared by all four of the sorted-subset donors.

The length of the CDR3 is 10 residues. The germline CDR1 and CDR2 sequences are DFQATT and SNEGSKA (reference sequence). The V end lost 6 bases, the J end lost 4 bases, and 7 bases lay between the germline ends. As concerns this clone: What it binds is unknown.

Generated by immunoSEQ multiplex PCR, the TCRdb table keeps only in-frame clones and is missing some. In the table there are around 1.6 million clones, 95% to 99% of which are singletons. The rearrangement uses TRBV20-1 and TRBJ2-7; weak D call: TRBD1 (6 bases). Sequenced input: naive CD4+ T cells sorted from blood. The subset here: CD45RA+ positively selected. The sequence was obtained from a young man in good health. For the CDR3, the DNA is TGCAGTGCGGACAGATACGAGCAGTACTTC. The encoded protein is CSADRYEQYF.